Each of the 3 T cell receptor beta chains below was sequenced from the same sample in a study of identical twins. TCRdb re-analysed the 5' RACE reads in MiXCR, keeping a single row per CDR3 protein. The sample includes hundreds of thousands of distinct CDR3 sequences, roughly 12% of them seen just once. This sample was also put to use in a study of yellow fever vaccine responses in identical twins.

The specimen sequenced was PBMCs. The receptors were sampled from a woman between 18 and 30 years old in good health.

This clonotype was counted only a few times. This chain links TRBV6-1 with TRBJ1-3; D ambiguous. Trimming pared 6 bases from V and 5 bases from J, leaving 11 bases between. The CDR3 contains 13 residues. The germline V gene has CDR1 MNHNS and CDR2 SASEGT. CDR3 DNA sequence: TGTGCCAGCAGCCCCAGTAGAAGAAACACCATATATTTT. It specifies CASSPSRRNTIYF.

This clonotype was detected only a few times. The V call is TRBV2, the J call TRBJ2-3; the D call may be TRBD1 or TRBD2 (5 bases each). Trimming left V 6 bases short and J 2 bases short, with 15 bases between. The CDR3 length is 15 residues. The germline V gene encodes CDR1 SNHLY and CDR2 FYNNEI. CDR3 protein: CASRPWGSNTDTQYF. In nucleotides, the CDR3 is TGTGCCAGCAGGCCGTGGGGGAGCAACACAGATACGCAGTATTTT.

This chain connects TRBV2 to TRBJ2-1; TRBD1 matches 7 bases. With V trimmed by 7 bases and J by 6 bases, 15 bases remained unmatched. CDR1 and CDR2 from the germline V gene are SNHLY and FYNNEI. This CDR3 has 16 amino acids. The CDR3 region is CASTLGGFSAGNEQFF. CDR3 in DNA: TGTGCCAGCACCTTAGGGGGCTTCTCGGCAGGCAATGAGCAGTTCTTC. The variable domain in full, with the rest retrieved from reference TRBV2 and TRBJ2-1, is EPEVTQTPSHQVTQMGQEVILRCVPISNHLYFYWYRQILGQKVEFLVSFYNNEISEKSEIFDDQFSVERPDGSNFTLKIRSTKLEDSAMYFCASTLGGFSAGNEQFFGPGTRLTVL.